The text below deals with one TCR beta chain. This sample is drawn from a study of blood T cell repertoires in COVID-19. Study context: From the United States, Italy and Spain came samples of acute and convalescent COVID-19. PBMCs, B-cell-depleted T cells, or T cells were the source of the cDNA or gDNA that made up the material.

In the source study's methods: Researchers report that nucleated cell counts were estimated from reference gene primer amplification. Repertoires were generated with immunoSEQ multiplex PCR, while TCRdb's copy carries only in-frame clones and drops some. V, J and clone size derive from that table, while D and trimming were established from the DNA sequence. Of 350,000 to 550,000 clones listed, around 91% are singletons. The V segment lost 10 bases and the J segment 3 bases; nucleotides outside the gene matches: 11. The CDR3 totals 14 residues. CDR1 ENHRY and CDR2 SYGVKD come from the germline V gene. Symptom resolution, clearance, or two negative PCRs marked donors in Cohort 3 as recovered.

This TCR was recovered from a man aged 30-40 years who had recovered from COVID-19. The rearrangement links TRBV10-3 to TRBJ2-7, with TRBD1 matching 8 bases. Specimen: PBMCs or T cells enriched from blood (not recorded which). Here the CDR3 DNA reads TGTGCCACGTCCCACAGGGGGAACGACTACGAGCAGTACTTC. This gives the protein CATSHRGNDYEQYF.